A single sample is the source of the 28 T cell receptor beta chains below, sequenced in a study of control samples from healthy donors and cancer patients. TCRdb's copy holds only in-frame clones and misses some; the assay was immunoSEQ multiplex PCR. The sample yields about 86,000 clones, approximately 95% seen once. The sequenced sample consisted of blood. The source of these receptors is a woman aged 25 to 39 in good health.

This chain uses TRBV18 with TRBJ2-7; 7 nucleotides agree with TRBD1. This CDR3 contains 14 residues. J gave up 0 bases and V 3 bases, and 2 bases lay outside the gene matches. Looked up from germline, CDR1 is KGHSH and CDR2 is LQKENI. In DNA form, the CDR3 reads TGTGCCAGCTCACCGGACAGGTCCTCCTACGAGCAGTACTTC. This codes for CASSPDRSSYEQYF.

The rearrangement joins TRBV28 to TRBJ1-2; D is possibly TRBD1 (5 bases). V lost 2 bases, J lost 3 bases, and 7 bases lay in between. The CDR3 spans 13 residues. Germline V gene lookup returns CDR1 MDHEN and CDR2 SYDVKM. DNA for the CDR3: TGTGCCAGCAGTTTACAGGGTGACTATGGCTACACCTTC. It translates to CASSLQGDYGYTF.

This chain links TRBV18 with TRBJ1-2; possibly TRBD1 for D (6 bases). In germline, CDR1 is KGHSH, CDR2 LQKENI. CDR3 length: 15 residues. V was pared by 3 bases and J by 8 bases, with 19 bases between. CDR3 region: CASSPVDSLAGGYTF. Written as DNA, the CDR3 is TGTGCCAGCTCACCGGTGGACAGTCTTGCGGGAGGCTACACCTTC.

This chain joins TRBV6-6 and TRBJ2-5; weak D call: TRBD2 (6 bases). CDR1 and CDR2 (germline): MNHNY, SVGAGI (reference sequence). V gave up 5 bases and J gave up 5 bases, with 18 bases separating them. CDR3 length: 15 amino acids. The CDR3 region has the DNA TGTGCCAGCAGTCCCCCCGCGGAGGGCGGGGAGACCCAGTACTTC. Its translation is CASSPPAEGGETQYF.

Regarding this clone: At one end the junction does not follow the germline gene, possibly because of a read error. Other DNA sequences in this sample translate to the same CDR3. This chain uses TRBV7-2 with TRBJ2-1; 7 bases fit TRBD2. Germline assignment: CDR1 SGHTA and CDR2 FQGNSA. CDR3 length equals 16 residues. The CDR3 loop is CASSSRTSEIHNEQFF. CDR3 in DNA: TGCGCCAGCAGCTCCCGAACTAGCGAAATTCACAATGAGCAGTTCTTC.

The chain couples TRBV6-6 to TRBJ1-5, with 9 bases that match TRBD1. Per the germline V gene, CDR1 is MNHNY and CDR2 is SVGAGI (reference sequence). The CDR3 covers 15 residues. V gave up 7 bases and J gave up 2 bases; unmatched junction bases: 6. The CDR3 sequence is CASKEQGARNQPQHF. In nucleotides, the CDR3 is TGTGCCAGCAAGGAACAGGGGGCGCGCAATCAGCCCCAGCATTTT.

Comments on this clone: One end of the junction varies from germline; a read error may be responsible. The identical CDR3 is also encoded by other nucleotide sequences in the sample. The chain recombines TRBV18 with TRBJ2-5; D tentatively fits TRBD1 or TRBD2 (5 bases each). The CDR3 spans 14 residues. Germline V lookup: CDR1 KGHSH, CDR2 LQKENI. The CDR3 DNA is TGTGCCAGCTCGCCACCGTCAGGGAGAGAGACCCAGTACTTC. Protein: CASSPPSGRETQYF.

This clone was detected a few times. V and J are TRBV5-1 and TRBJ2-5, with 8 bases lining up with TRBD2. Germline CDR1 and CDR2: SGHRS and YFSETQ. The CDR3 has 14 residues. Losses at the gene ends were 6 bases for V and 4 bases for J; bases not matched to a gene: 8. CDR3 residues: CASNGGGPGETQYF. CDR3 DNA sequence: TGCGCCAGCAACGGGGGGGGGCCCGGAGAGACCCAGTACTTC. Using reference TRBV5-1 and TRBJ2-5 for the parts outside the CDR3, the full variable domain is KAGVTQTPRYLIKTRGQQVTLSCSPISGHRSVSWYQQTPGQGLQFLFEYFSETQRNKGNFPGRFSGRQFSNSRSEMNVSTLELGDSALYLCASNGGGPGETQYFGPGTRLLVL.

The rearrangement uses TRBV6-5 and TRBJ1-2; D not resolved. This CDR3 spans 14 amino acids. V lost 7 bases and J 1 base, leaving 13 bases between the germline ends. Germline V gives CDR1 MNHEY, CDR2 SVGAGI. CDR3 region: CASTPTGFNYGYTF. In DNA form, the CDR3 reads TGTGCCAGCACCCCGACGGGTTTTAACTATGGCTACACCTTC.

This clone was detected once. The J gene is TRBJ1-2, the V gene TRBV28; TRBD1 agrees at 7 bases. Germline values: CDR1 MDHEN, CDR2 SYDVKM. The CDR3 is made up of 13 amino acids. Trimming cost V 6 bases and J 2 bases; bases outside gene matches: 3. CDR3 DNA sequence: TGTGCCAGCAGGAAACAGGGGAACTATGGCTACACCTTC. Protein sequence: CASRKQGNYGYTF.

This clone is a singleton in its sample. The chain combines TRBV7-8 with TRBJ2-7, with a weak D call TRBD1 (6 bases). V lost 5 bases and J 2 bases, leaving 19 bases between the germline ends. The CDR3 loop spans 16 amino acids. Germline assignment: CDR1 SGHVS and CDR2 FQNEAQ. The CDR3 sequence: CASSHRRGSRPYEQYF. The DNA of the CDR3 is TGTGCCAGCAGCCACCGCAGGGGAAGTAGGCCCTACGAGCAGTACTTC.

The gene calls are TRBV3-1 (or the pseudogene TRBV3-2) and TRBJ1-5; D is possibly TRBD1 (6 bases). The germline V gene encodes CDR1 LGHDT and CDR2 YNNKEL (reference sequence). V gave up 3 bases and J gave up 0 bases, with 9 bases separating them. The CDR3 loop spans 15 amino acids. The CDR3 here is CASSQGASSNQPQHF. The CDR3, as DNA: TGTGCCAGCAGCCAGGGGGCTAGTAGCAATCAGCCCCAGCATTTT.

The chain is built from TRBV19 and TRBJ1-5, with D possibly TRBD1 on 6 matching bases. The germline V and J ends were trimmed by 8 bases and 7 bases, with 18 bases remaining between them. This CDR3 contains 14 residues. Germline V lookup: CDR1 LNHDA, CDR2 SQIVND (reference sequence). The CDR3 spells CASGAGGGRQPQHF. CDR3 nucleotide sequence: TGTGCCAGTGGGGCGGGGGGCGGACGGCAGCCCCAGCATTTT.

The V gene is TRBV5-1, the J gene TRBJ1-6, with 7 positions matching TRBD1. The CDR3 runs to 15 residues. Trimming removed 0 bases from V and 7 bases from J; junction bases left unmatched: 4. Germline CDR1 SGHRS, CDR2 YFSETQ. As DNA, the CDR3 is TGCGCCAGCAGCTTGGGACAGGGAGGGAATTCACCCCTCCACTTT. Its protein product is CASSLGQGGNSPLHF. Supplemented by reference TRBV5-1 and TRBJ1-6, the full variable domain reads KAGVTQTPRYLIKTRGQQVTLSCSPISGHRSVSWYQQTPGQGLQFLFEYFSETQRNKGNFPGRFSGRQFSNSRSEMNVSTLELGDSALYLCASSLGQGGNSPLHFGNGTRLTVT.

The rearrangement links TRBV4-1 to TRBJ1-6, with 8 bases identical to TRBD1. V shed 0 bases and J 7 bases; nucleotides not matched to a gene: 8. The CDR3 has 17 amino acids. CDR1 and CDR2 (germline): MGHRA, YSYEKL. CDR3 region: CASSQDIQGTGNSPLHF. Here the CDR3 DNA reads TGCGCCAGCAGCCAAGATATCCAGGGGACAGGCAATTCACCCCTCCACTTT.

The chain recombines TRBV5-1 with TRBJ2-2; D possibly corresponds to TRBD1 (5 bases). This CDR3 has 15 amino acids. CDR1 is SGHRS, CDR2 YFSETQ, per germline. Trimming removed 2 bases at V and 0 bases at J, with 8 bases between. The CDR3 nucleotides read TGCGCCAGCAGCTTCCGACAGACGAACACCGGGGAGCTGTTTTTT. This gives the protein CASSFRQTNTGELFF.

CDR3 nucleotides: TGTGCCAGCAGCTTTCAGGGTCGGGGCACAGATACGCAGTATTTT. Its protein is CASSFQGRGTDTQYF. The rearrangement uses TRBV6-5 and TRBJ2-3, with D possibly being TRBD1 (5 bases). The V gene lost 6 bases and the J gene lost 1 base, with 14 bases spanning the gap. The CDR3 contains 15 residues. Germline lookup yields CDR1 MNHEY and CDR2 SVGAGI.

The chain employs TRBV5-4 and TRBJ1-2; D call uncertain. Trimming shortened V by 0 bases and J by 2 bases, and 8 bases separated the two germline ends. The CDR3 has 14 residues. Germline lookup yields CDR1 SGHNT and CDR2 YYREEE (reference sequence). DNA of the CDR3: TGTGCCAGCAGCTTGGATCCGGGGAACTATGGCTACACCTTC. This gives the protein CASSLDPGNYGYTF.

The DNA of the CDR3 is TGTGCCAGCATCCAAGGGGGACAGGGGAGCAATCAGCCCCAGCATTTT. Translating gives CASIQGGQGSNQPQHF. The V call is TRBV28, the J call TRBJ1-5, with 10 bases that match TRBD1. Germline V gene data show CDR1 as MDHEN and CDR2 as SYDVKM. The CDR3 has 16 residues. With 7 bases clipped from V and 1 base from J, the junction kept 7 bases outside the gene matches.

The rearrangement links TRBV19 to TRBJ2-7; 7 nucleotides line up with TRBD1. Trimming cost V 6 bases and J 5 bases; bases outside gene matches: 7. From germline, CDR1 is LNHDA and CDR2 SQIVND (reference sequence). The CDR3 sequence is 13 residues long. The DNA of the CDR3 is TGTGCCAGTAGCCCGACAGGGTTCAACGAGCAGTACTTC. Protein sequence: CASSPTGFNEQYF.

The rearrangement uses TRBV9 and TRBJ2-7; D gene uncertain. The CDR3 extends over 11 amino acids. Germline CDR1 is SGDLS and CDR2 is YYNGEE. V shed 1 base and J shed 1 base, with 0 bases lying between them. The CDR3 region has the DNA TGTGCCAGCAGCGTATCCTACGAGCAGTACTTC. Its translation is CASSVSYEQYF.

This chain uses TRBV6-2 or TRBV6-3 with TRBJ2-7; D perhaps matches TRBD2 (6 bases). Germline-derived CDR1 and CDR2 are MNHEY and SVGEGT. The CDR3 covers 14 residues. Trimming shortened V by 5 bases and J by 2 bases, and 13 bases separated the two germline ends. The CDR3, as DNA: TGTGCCAGCAGTACGGGACTTAACCCCTACGAGCAGTACTTC. Its protein is CASSTGLNPYEQYF.

The chain has TRBV28 and TRBJ1-2, with 10 nucleotides matching TRBD1. Trimming at V came to 3 bases and at J to 2 bases, leaving 9 bases not matched to a gene. Germline V gene data show CDR1 as MDHEN and CDR2 as SYDVKM. The CDR3 extends over 17 amino acids. CDR3 region: CASSFRDRGGLNYGYTF. The CDR3 DNA reads as TGTGCCAGCAGTTTCCGGGACAGGGGAGGTTTGAACTATGGCTACACCTTC.

In its sample, this clone was seen once. The V call is TRBV5-1, the J call TRBJ2-7; 7 bases agree with TRBD1. The CDR3 contains 14 residues. Trimming took 2 bases from V and 10 from J; bases not matched to a gene: 12. Germline lookup yields CDR1 SGHRS and CDR2 YFSETQ. This chain's CDR3 is CASSFLGDSRGQYF. In DNA form, the CDR3 reads TGCGCCAGCAGCTTCCTAGGGGACAGCAGAGGACAGTACTTC.

The chain links TRBV11-3 to TRBJ1-2; D is ambiguous. V was cut by 3 bases and J by 0 bases, with 5 bases left in between. The CDR3 extends over 13 amino acids. The germline CDR1 and CDR2 sequences are SGHNT and YENEEA. Here the CDR3 DNA reads TGTGCCAGCAGCTTTACTTCTAACTATGGCTACACCTTC. Its translation: CASSFTSNYGYTF.

The chain joins TRBV5-1 to TRBJ2-2; a possible D gene is TRBD2 (6 bases). The CDR3 is 13 residues long. Per germline, CDR1 SGHRS and CDR2 YFSETQ. Trimming cost V 4 bases and J 5 bases, with 9 bases left between them. The CDR3 here is CASSPGGTGELFF. Here the CDR3 DNA reads TGCGCCAGCAGCCCTGGAGGGACCGGGGAGCTGTTTTTT.

V is TRBV2 and J is TRBJ1-1, with D maybe TRBD1 (5 bases). Trimming removed 6 bases at V and 5 bases at J, with 22 bases between. Germline CDR1 and CDR2: SNHLY and FYNNEI. The CDR3 contains 16 residues. DNA of the CDR3: TGTGCCAGCAGAAGATCCGGGACTGGGAAGGAAACTGAAGCTTTCTTT. This gives the protein CASRRSGTGKETEAFF. The whole variable domain, remainder taken from reference TRBV2 and TRBJ1-1, is EPEVTQTPSHQVTQMGQEVILRCVPISNHLYFYWYRQILGQKVEFLVSFYNNEISEKSEIFDDQFSVERPDGSNFTLKIRSTKLEDSAMYFCASRRSGTGKETEAFFGQGTRLTVV.

The chain recombines TRBV15 with TRBJ2-3, with 7 bases that match TRBD2. After removal of 1 base from V and 5 bases from J, the junction contained 9 bases not matched to a gene. Germline CDR1 is LNHNV and CDR2 is YYDKDF (reference sequence). The CDR3 totals 16 residues. CDR3 sequence (DNA): TGTGCCACCAGCAGAGGAACGCGGGAGTGGGTAGATACGCAGTATTTT. This gives the protein CATSRGTREWVDTQYF.